These 15 T cell receptor beta chains came from one sample sequenced in a study of technical replicates of blood from a handful of donors. The assay was immunoSEQ multiplex PCR, and TCRdb's table has in-frame clones only and misses some. The sample records some 56,000 clones, roughly 95% being singletons. Sequencing was done on a sample of PBMCs. These receptors were collected from a human donor in good health. Some clones in this sample may be carry-over from other donors' samples.

This chain connects TRBV6-1 to TRBJ2-1; possible D gene TRBD1, 5 bases. The CDR3 is 13 amino acids. With 7 bases removed from V and 3 bases from J, the gap between germline ends came to 10 bases. Germline CDR1 MNHNS, CDR2 SASEGT. CDR3 protein: CASIDRFYNEQFF. CDR3 bases: TGTGCCAGCATCGACAGATTCTACAATGAGCAGTTCTTC.

The J gene is TRBJ1-1, the V gene TRBV7-7; D possibly corresponds to TRBD1 (6 bases). In germline, CDR1 is SSHAT, CDR2 FNYEAQ (reference sequence). The germline V and J ends were trimmed by 5 bases and 1 base, with 8 bases remaining between them. This CDR3 is built from 13 residues. The DNA for the CDR3 is TGTGCCAGCAGCCAGGGGCGGAACACTGAAGCTTTCTTT. It is translated as CASSQGRNTEAFF.

The chain employs TRBV7-9 and TRBJ2-1, with D unresolved. Trimming took 1 base from V and 0 from J, leaving 16 bases between them. The germline V gene encodes CDR1 SEHNR and CDR2 FQNEAQ (reference sequence). The CDR3 sequence is 18 residues long. The CDR3 bases are TGTGCCAGCAGCTTAGAAGCGTCCCTGGTCGGCTCCTACAATGAGCAGTTCTTC. It is translated as CASSLEASLVGSYNEQFF. The entire variable domain, with the rest obtained from reference TRBV7-9 and TRBJ2-1, is as follows: DTGVSQNPRHKITKRGQNVTFRCDPISEHNRLYWYRQTLGQGPEFLTYFQNEAQLEKSRLLSDRFSAERPKGSFSTLEIQRTEQGDSAMYLCASSLEASLVGSYNEQFFGPGTRLTVL.

This sequence joins TRBV9 and TRBJ2-1, with 8 bases lining up with TRBD2. CDR3 length: 15 amino acids. V dropped 0 bases and J dropped 7; count of bases not matched to a gene: 6. Germline V gene sequence: CDR1 SGDLS, CDR2 YYNGEE. The CDR3 DNA reads TGTGCCAGCAGCGTAGCAAGCGGGGGAGGGAATGAGCAGTTCTTC. It is translated as CASSVASGGGNEQFF.

The chain joins TRBV28 to TRBJ1-1; TRBD1 agrees at 9 bases. CDR3 length equals 13 residues. The ends lost 6 bases at V and 5 bases at J; junction bases unmatched: 4. Per the germline V gene, CDR1 is MDHEN and CDR2 is SYDVKM. The CDR3 region is CASRETGGTEAFF. The CDR3 DNA reads as TGTGCCAGCAGAGAGACAGGGGGGACTGAAGCTTTCTTT. The whole variable domain, filled in from reference TRBV28 and TRBJ1-1, reads DVKVTQSSRYLVKRTGEKVFLECVQDMDHENMFWYRQDPGLGLRLIYFSYDVKMKEKGDIPEGYSVSREKKERFSLILESASTNQTSMYLCASRETGGTEAFFGQGTRLTVV.

The chain uses TRBV27 and TRBJ2-7, with 9 bases matching TRBD2. The CDR3 is made up of 18 amino acids. Germline V lookup: CDR1 MNHEY, CDR2 SMNVEV (reference sequence). V shed 5 bases and J 0 bases; nucleotides not matched to a gene: 14. CDR3 nucleotide sequence: TGTGCCAGCAGTCTAAAATCACCCCTAGCGGGGAGCTCCTACGAGCAGTACTTC. Its translation: CASSLKSPLAGSSYEQYF.

The rearrangement links TRBV9 to TRBJ1-1; D not resolved. The germline gives CDR1 SGDLS, CDR2 YYNGEE. V was cut by 0 bases and J by 8 bases, with 11 bases left in between. This CDR3 is built from 13 residues. The CDR3 spells CASSVVQTGEAFF. The CDR3 region has the DNA TGTGCCAGCAGCGTAGTCCAGACCGGGGAAGCTTTCTTT.

The V gene is TRBV5-1, the J gene TRBJ2-7; 8 bases are a match to TRBD1. Trimming took 4 bases from V and 6 from J; bases not matched to a gene: 9. Germline V gene lookup returns CDR1 SGHRS and CDR2 YFSETQ. The CDR3 covers 14 residues. CDR3 in amino acids: CASSVLSTGGEQYF. CDR3 coding DNA: TGCGCCAGCAGCGTCCTAAGTACAGGGGGCGAGCAGTACTTC.

This chain uses TRBV9 with TRBJ2-5; a weak D match, TRBD1 (5 bases). The CDR3 spans 11 residues. Germline V gives CDR1 SGDLS, CDR2 YYNGEE. The ends were cut back, 7 bases at V and 4 bases at J, with 8 bases in the middle. This CDR3 reads CASGRGETQYF. The DNA of the CDR3 is TGTGCCAGCGGTAGGGGAGAGACCCAGTACTTC.

V usage is TRBV7-8 and J usage is TRBJ1-2; maybe TRBD1 (5 bases). The length of the CDR3 is 15 residues. Looked up from germline, CDR1 is SGHVS and CDR2 is FQNEAQ. With 1 base removed from V and 7 bases from J, the gap between germline ends came to 16 bases. CDR3 in DNA: TGTGCCAGCAGCTTAGTGTCGACAGCTGCTTTTGGCTACACCTTC. This gives the protein CASSLVSTAAFGYTF. Full variable domain (rest looked up from reference TRBV7-8 and TRBJ1-2): GAGVSQSPRYKVAKRGQDVALRCDPISGHVSLFWYQQALGQGPEFLTYFQNEAQLDKSGLPSDRFFAERPEGSVSTLKIQRTQQEDSAVYLCASSLVSTAAFGYTFGSGTRLTVV.

The V gene is TRBV10-3, the J gene TRBJ1-2, with a weak D call TRBD1 (5 bases). The V and J ends lost 7 bases and 2 bases respectively, with 11 bases between them. This CDR3 has 13 residues. CDR1 is ENHRY and CDR2 is SYGVKD in the germline V gene. CDR3 DNA: TGTGCCATCACCGGGGGGGAGAACTATGGCTACACCTTC. This sequence encodes CAITGGENYGYTF.

As for this clone: Distinct nucleotide sequences in the sample also encode this CDR3. The rearrangement uses TRBV2 and TRBJ2-7; 7 bases map to TRBD1. The J segment lost 1 base and the V segment lost 4 bases, leaving 4 bases of the junction unmatched. CDR3 size: 14 residues. The germline V gene has CDR1 SNHLY and CDR2 FYNNEI. The CDR3 spells CASSAVGQSYEQYF. For the CDR3, the DNA is TGTGCCAGCAGTGCCGTGGGACAGTCCTACGAGCAGTACTTC.

The CDR3 loop is CASSPGLAGIYEQYF. CDR3 sequence (DNA): TGTGCCAGCAGCCCGGGACTAGCGGGGATCTACGAGCAGTACTTC. V gene TRBV7-3 combines with J gene TRBJ2-7, with 13 bases lining up with TRBD2. This CDR3 is 15 amino acids long. Trimming took 5 bases from V and 3 from J; bases not matched to a gene: 4. CDR1 and CDR2 (germline): SGHTA, FQGTGA.

The chain couples TRBV7-2 to TRBJ2-2; a possible D gene is TRBD2 (5 bases). This CDR3 is built from 15 residues. The ends were cut back, 5 bases at V and 3 bases at J, with 13 bases in the middle. Germline V CDR1 and CDR2: SGHTA, FQGNSA. CDR3 in amino acids: CASSPTRGDTGELFF. CDR3 nucleotide sequence: TGTGCCAGCAGCCCAACACGGGGTGACACCGGGGAGCTGTTTTTT.

V is TRBV5-6 and J is TRBJ2-6; 7 bases map to TRBD1. Germline trimming cut 9 bases from V and 2 bases from J; bases unmatched to any gene: 8. In germline, CDR1 is SGHDT, CDR2 YYEEEE. The CDR3 totals 15 residues. The CDR3: CATIVQGAGANVLTF. CDR3 coding DNA: TGTGCCACCATAGTCCAGGGGGCTGGGGCCAACGTCCTGACTTTC.